The 21 T cell receptor beta chains given below trace back to one sample, sequenced in a study of T cell responses to AZD1222 COVID-19 vaccine. TCRdb's copy holds only in-frame clones and misses some; the assay was immunoSEQ multiplex PCR. The top ten hold 11% of the sample, which has 80,000 to 100,000 clones, roughly 89% seen once. The material was peripheral blood, obtained 28 days after the second AZD1222 dose. These receptors were taken from an adult who received the AZD1222 COVID-19 vaccine.

V is TRBV7-3 and J is TRBJ2-6; TRBD1 might be the D (6 bases). CDR1 and CDR2 from the germline V gene are SGHTA and FQGTGA. V lost 5 bases and J 0 bases, leaving 11 bases between the germline ends. This CDR3 is built from 16 residues. CDR3 in DNA: TGTGCCAGCAGCGTGACAGGAGGCTCTGGGGCCAACGTCCTGACTTTC. It codes for CASSVTGGSGANVLTF. Drawing the rest from reference TRBV7-3 and TRBJ2-6, the complete variable domain is GAGVSQTPSNKVTEKGKYVELRCDPISGHTALYWYRQSLGQGPEFLIYFQGTGAADDSGLPNDRFFAVRPEGSVSTLKIQRTERGDSAVYLCASSVTGGSGANVLTFGAGSRLTVL.

The chain links TRBV9 to TRBJ2-7; D gene uncertain. The CDR3 contains 14 residues. V was cut by 0 bases and J by 4 bases, with 11 bases left in between. Germline V gives CDR1 SGDLS, CDR2 YYNGEE. For the CDR3, the DNA is TGTGCCAGCAGCGTAGATGGCAGATCTTACGAGCAGTACTTC. Its translation is CASSVDGRSYEQYF.

J is TRBJ1-5 and V is TRBV2, with D possibly being TRBD1 (6 bases). Germline V gene data show CDR1 as SNHLY and CDR2 as FYNNEI. The CDR3 is 16 residues long. Between the trimmed V and J ends, which lost 7 bases and 2 bases, there was a span of 18 bases. The CDR3 DNA reads as TGTGCCAGCAATTATAGGGGGGGAACCGGCAATCAGCCCCAGCATTTT. This codes for CASNYRGGTGNQPQHF.

For this clone: The sample carries other DNA sequences with the same CDR3. The chain combines TRBV7-6 with TRBJ1-1; perhaps TRBD1 as D (5 bases). Germline CDR1 reads SGHVS; CDR2 reads FNYEAQ. The CDR3 has 14 residues. Between the trimmed V and J ends, which lost 1 base and 1 base, there was a span of 7 bases. The chain's CDR3 is CASSLGQGNTEAFF. DNA for the CDR3: TGTGCCAGCAGCTTAGGGCAGGGGAACACTGAAGCTTTCTTT.

Here the CDR3 reads CASSLVAGTTYNEQFF. CDR3 in DNA: TGTGCCAGCAGCTTAGTTGCGGGGACCACTTACAATGAGCAGTTCTTC. The chain is built from TRBV7-2 and TRBJ2-1, with D perhaps TRBD2 (6 bases). Trimming left V 1 base short and J 4 bases short, with 14 bases between. Germline values: CDR1 SGHTA, CDR2 FQGNSA. CDR3 length: 16 amino acids.

This sequence joins TRBV2 and TRBJ2-5; TRBD2 aligns across 9 bases. V was clipped by 3 bases and J by 5 bases; unmatched bases: 10. The germline gives CDR1 SNHLY, CDR2 FYNNEI. The length of the CDR3 is 16 residues. The CDR3 sequence: CASSEALGLAIETQYF. DNA for the CDR3: TGTGCCAGCAGTGAGGCCTTGGGACTAGCTATTGAGACCCAGTACTTC.

J is TRBJ2-3 and V is TRBV5-8; TRBD2 matches at 9 bases. Germline loops: CDR1 SGHTS, CDR2 YDEGEE. The CDR3 totals 16 residues. V was clipped by 1 base and J by 5 bases; unmatched bases: 8. As DNA, the CDR3 is TGTGCCAGCAGCTTGTATATAGCGGGGGCTGGAGATACGCAGTATTTT. As protein: CASSLYIAGAGDTQYF.

The V and J genes are TRBV5-1 and TRBJ2-5; D not resolved. V was trimmed by 5 bases and J by 4 bases, leaving 6 bases between them. Germline values: CDR1 SGHRS, CDR2 YFSETQ. The CDR3 covers 11 residues. The CDR3 sequence is CASRVRETQYF. In nucleotides, the CDR3 is TGCGCCAGCAGGGTCCGAGAGACCCAGTACTTC.

Only a few counts were recorded for this clone. The chain recombines TRBV3-1 (or the pseudogene TRBV3-2) with TRBJ2-1; unclear D gene. Trimming removed 1 base at V and 4 bases at J, with 8 bases between. The germline gives CDR1 LGHDT, CDR2 YNNKEL (reference sequence). This CDR3 contains 14 residues. In DNA form, the CDR3 reads TGTGCCAGCAGCCAAGTGACTCGTTACAATGAGCAGTTCTTC. Translated, it gives CASSQVTRYNEQFF.

The J gene is TRBJ1-5, the V gene TRBV4-1; possibly TRBD1 for D (5 bases). Trimming removed 0 bases from V and 0 bases from J, with 15 bases in between. Germline V gene lookup returns CDR1 MGHRA and CDR2 YSYEKL. The CDR3 loop spans 18 amino acids. The CDR3, as DNA: TGCGCCAGCAGCCAAGAATGGGGGTCAACCTATAGCAATCAGCCCCAGCATTTT. Amino acid sequence: CASSQEWGSTYSNQPQHF.

This clone was detected once. For the CDR3, the DNA is TGTGCCAGTAGGCTCGCCCTGTACGGAAACACCATATATTTT. It encodes CASRLALYGNTIYF. The chain links TRBV19 to TRBJ1-3; no clear D. Germline CDR1 LNHDA, CDR2 SQIVND (reference sequence). The CDR3 covers 14 residues. Trimming took 6 bases from V and 4 from J, leaving 13 bases between them. The full variable domain, completed using reference TRBV19 and TRBJ1-3, is DGGITQSPKYLFRKEGQNVTLSCEQNLNHDAMYWYRQDPGQGLRLIYYSQIVNDFQKGDIAEGYSVSREKKESFPLTVTSAQKNPTAFYLCASRLALYGNTIYFGEGSWLTVV.

The rearrangement uses TRBV27 and TRBJ2-7; D is ambiguous. Trimming cost V 0 bases and J 4 bases, with 10 bases left between them. The length of the CDR3 is 14 residues. Germline V lookup: CDR1 MNHEY, CDR2 SMNVEV (reference sequence). In nucleotides, the CDR3 is TGTGCCAGCAGTTTATCCGCCCCTAGGTACGAGCAGTACTTC. This sequence encodes CASSLSAPRYEQYF.

In nucleotides, the CDR3 is TGTGCCAGCAGCCGCTACACCTCCCCGAACACCATATATTTT. It translates to CASSRYTSPNTIYF. The chain is built from TRBV9 and TRBJ1-3; D gene uncertain. Trimming left V 4 bases short and J 7 bases short, with 15 bases between. Germline V gene lookup returns CDR1 SGDLS and CDR2 YYNGEE. This CDR3 contains 14 residues.

J is TRBJ2-7 and V is TRBV12-3 or TRBV12-4; D not certain. The CDR3 has 12 amino acids. The V gene lost 1 base and the J gene lost 1 base, with 2 bases spanning the gap. DNA of the CDR3: TGTGCCAGCAGTTTAGATTCCTACGAGCAGTACTTC. Translated, it gives CASSLDSYEQYF.

The J gene is TRBJ2-1, the V gene TRBV5-4; 7 nucleotides agree with TRBD2. The germline gives CDR1 SGHNT, CDR2 YYREEE (reference sequence). The CDR3 runs to 15 residues. The V segment lost 4 bases and the J segment 1 base; nucleotides outside the gene matches: 5. CDR3 loop: CASSNDGGSYNEQFF. The DNA of the CDR3 is TGTGCCAGCAGCAATGACGGGGGGTCCTACAATGAGCAGTTCTTC.

The table lists this clone with a few counts. The rearrangement uses TRBV6-2 or TRBV6-3 and TRBJ1-1; D gene uncertain. The CDR3 runs to 12 residues. V was cut by 2 bases and J by 0 bases, with 1 base left in between. Per the germline V gene, CDR1 is MNHEY and CDR2 is SVGEGT. DNA for the CDR3: TGTGCCAGCAGTTACATGAACACTGAAGCTTTCTTT. This codes for CASSYMNTEAFF.

J is TRBJ1-5 and V is TRBV7-2; D is unclear. CDR3 length: 14 amino acids. Deletions cut 5 bases from V and 3 bases from J, with 11 bases between. Germline loops: CDR1 SGHTA, CDR2 FQGNSA. In DNA, the CDR3 is TGTGCCAGCAGCCCCCCCGGGAACAATCAGCCCCAGCATTTT. Translating gives CASSPPGNNQPQHF.

This rearrangement joins TRBV7-9 to TRBJ2-2, with 7 bases aligning to TRBD2. V lost 2 bases and J lost 5; bases outside the gene matches: 5. The germline V gene encodes CDR1 SEHNR and CDR2 FQNEAQ (reference sequence). The CDR3 spans 15 residues. CDR3 bases: TGTGCCAGCAGCTTAACTTACGGGGGGACCGGGGAGCTGTTTTTT. This encodes CASSLTYGGTGELFF. Supplemented by reference TRBV7-9 and TRBJ2-2, the full variable domain reads DTGVSQNPRHKITKRGQNVTFRCDPISEHNRLYWYRQTLGQGPEFLTYFQNEAQLEKSRLLSDRFSAERPKGSFSTLEIQRTEQGDSAMYLCASSLTYGGTGELFFGEGSRLTVL.

The chain combines TRBV14 with TRBJ1-5, with D perhaps matching TRBD1 (5 bases). Per germline, CDR1 SGHDN and CDR2 FVKESK. This CDR3 contains 14 residues. With 6 bases removed from V and 6 bases from J, the gap between germline ends came to 15 bases. CDR3 residues: CASRKGASGQPQHF. CDR3 coding DNA: TGTGCCAGCAGGAAAGGGGCCTCGGGTCAGCCCCAGCATTTT.

V and J are TRBV6-6 and TRBJ1-5; 9 bases are a match to TRBD1. The CDR3 covers 17 residues. V dropped 6 bases and J dropped 3; count of bases not matched to a gene: 12. The V gene's germline CDR1 is MNHNY and CDR2 SVGAGI (reference sequence). The CDR3: CASSRHYRDRDNQPQHF. The CDR3, as DNA: TGTGCCAGCAGCCGACACTACCGGGACAGGGACAATCAGCCCCAGCATTTT.

This clone is deemed medium-sized. J is TRBJ1-5 and V is TRBV5-4; 9 bases line up with TRBD1. CDR3 length equals 14 residues. The V gene's germline CDR1 is SGHNT and CDR2 YYREEE (reference sequence). The V and J ends lost 4 bases and 7 bases, in that order; junction bases with no gene match: 6. Written as DNA, the CDR3 is TGTGCCAGCAGCCTACAGGGGGCCGGGCAGCCCCAGCATTTT. Amino acid sequence: CASSLQGAGQPQHF.